This entry is about one TCR beta chain. Its antigen target is currently unknown. Within one base of it there is no much larger clone, and no base qualities were kept. This record belongs to a study of blood T cell repertoires in COVID-19 (dated by TCRdb to about 2020). Study-level background: The collaborator samples originated in the United States, Italy and Spain and spanned the acute and convalescent phases of COVID-19. The material from the prospective study consisted of cDNA or gDNA derived from T cells, B-cell-depleted T cells, or PBMCs. Subjects who had been exposed to COVID-19, were actively infected with it, or had recovered from it provided the deeply sampled blood TCRbeta repertoires that made up the dataset. The repertoires were released in a freely available public database intended as a resource for research on the immune response to SARS-CoV-2. The samples were drawn from two sources: the first 160 participants of the ongoing ImmuneRACE study, and 1,000 to 1,500 subjects contributed by 6 global collaborators. Sample metadata almost always included a de-identified subject ID, COVID-19 status, age in years and sex. HLA class I and class II types, where available, came from metadata supplied by the sample provider rather than from assay-based typing. General conclusions and limits of the study: Clinical and demographic metadata were provided uncurated, with the amount varying by source and participant.

The CDR3 runs 16 residues from the cysteine to the phenylalanine. CDR3 DNA is the only sequence kept; it has 48 bases, read in frame from the first base. V is trimmed back by 4 bases and J by 3 bases, and the junction contains 9 bases that no gene match accounts for. CDR1 and CDR2, per the germline V gene, are MNHNS and SASEGT. TCRbeta CDR3 regions were amplified from genomic DNA by means of the immunoSEQ Assay, a bias-controlled multiplex PCR. On the authors' methods: Nucleated cell counts per sample were estimated from amplification of reference gene primers within the assay. Sequence reads were collapsed and filtered to measure the absolute abundance of every unique TCRbeta CDR3 rearrangement. For each sample, productive Simpson clonality was calculated as the square root of Simpson's diversity index across productive rearrangements. In TCRdb, the immuneACCESS table is reduced to in-frame sequences with V and J assigned. These tables do not hold every clone; where another copy was compared, an unresolved V gene accounts for under half, and the others remain unexplained. V, J and clone size are those of that table, while D and trimming were read from the DNA. The sample records 100,000 to 150,000 clones, 75% to 80% of which are singletons. The leading ten clones occupy 6.5% to 9% of the sample.

Collaborating institutions collected whole blood in K2EDTA tubes following their own protocols. Collaborator samples were shipped for TCRbeta analysis as frozen whole blood, isolated PBMCs, or DNA extracted from either sample type. Sample: peripheral blood. This clonotype was obtained from a human donor in a cohort sampled during active COVID-19. The receptor chain draws on TRBV6-1 and TRBJ1-5; TRBD1 aligns with 7 central bases. The CDR3 protein is CASSAHRGEDNQPQHF. Read as DNA, the sequence is TGTGCCAGCAGTGCTCACAGGGGTGAGGACAATCAGCCCCAGCATTTT.